This passage covers 21 T cell receptor beta chains from one sample sequenced in a study of blood T cells in healthy people across ages (dated by TCRdb to between 2014 and 2016). Libraries were prepared through 5' RACE. Instrument on record: Illumina HiSeq 2500. A second about 6 to 11 cycle PCR used a sample-barcoded 5' primer and a J-beta primer mix. TCRdb cleaned the public reads at Q25 with fastp, built clones with MiXCR and kept in-frame beta chains. When rows share a CDR3 protein, they turn into one entry using the most common DNA and genes. The sample contains fewer than 900,000 distinct CDR3 sequences, about 36% of them found a single time. 10% to 15% of the sample is in the top ten clones. The sample comprised blood. The receptors shown here come from a man younger than 35 in good health.

This clonotype appeared a few times. The chain uses TRBV10-3 and TRBJ1-2; no clear D gene. Germline lookup yields CDR1 ENHRY and CDR2 SYGVKD. This CDR3 spans 13 amino acids. The V end was cut by 3 bases, the J end by 3 bases, with 8 bases between. CDR3 nucleotides: TGTGCCATCAGTGAAGGGAACGACTATGGCTACACCTTC. Its protein is CAISEGNDYGYTF.

This clonotype was observed at least ten times. The chain joins TRBV6-5 to TRBJ2-1; 8 bases agree with TRBD1. There are 15 residues in the CDR3. V was clipped by 4 bases and J by 5 bases; unmatched bases: 7. CDR1 MNHEY and CDR2 SVGAGI come from the germline V gene. The CDR3 sequence is CASSSYGTGNNEQFF. The CDR3, as DNA: TGTGCCAGCAGTTCCTACGGGACAGGCAACAATGAGCAGTTCTTC.

The chain links TRBV29-1 to TRBJ2-6, with D perhaps TRBD2 (5 bases). Germline V lookup: CDR1 SQVTM, CDR2 ANQGSEA. The CDR3 covers 15 residues. Between the trimmed V and J ends, which lost 7 bases and 0 bases, there was a span of 13 bases. CDR3 loop: CSASDWSSGANVLTF. The CDR3 DNA sequence: TGCAGCGCCTCGGACTGGTCCTCTGGGGCCAACGTCCTGACTTTC.

In its sample, this clonotype was seen a few times. J is TRBJ2-3 and V is TRBV7-6, with no clear D. CDR1 is SGHVS and CDR2 is FNYEAQ in the germline V gene. V shed 5 bases and J shed 6 bases, with 12 bases lying between them. This CDR3 contains 13 residues. CDR3 region: CASSVVRWDTQYF. The CDR3, as DNA: TGTGCCAGCAGCGTAGTTCGGTGGGATACGCAGTATTTT.

This clonotype was found a few times. The rearrangement uses TRBV12-3 or TRBV12-4 and TRBJ1-2, with D perhaps matching TRBD1 (5 bases). This CDR3 is built from 13 residues. Trimming took off 7 bases at V and 4 bases at J, with 13 bases between the two ends. CDR3 nucleotide sequence: TGTGCCAGCAATCGCGGGGGACGCTATGGCTACACCTTC. Its protein is CASNRGGRYGYTF.

This clonotype was recorded many times. The chain uses TRBV9 and TRBJ2-1; D unclear. With 0 bases removed from V and 10 bases from J, the gap between germline ends came to 17 bases. Germline CDR1 and CDR2: SGDLS and YYNGEE. The CDR3 runs 15 residues. CDR3 protein: CASSVGSGWGGEQFF. Written as DNA, the CDR3 is TGTGCCAGCAGCGTAGGATCAGGATGGGGTGGGGAGCAGTTCTTC.

CDR3 amino acids: CSPTGEMNTEAFF. The CDR3 nucleotides are TGCAGCCCTACAGGGGAAATGAACACTGAAGCTTTCTTT. The V and J genes are TRBV20-1 and TRBJ1-1; TRBD1 agrees at 7 bases. CDR3 size: 13 residues. From germline, CDR1 is DFQATT and CDR2 SNEGSKA (reference sequence).

This chain uses TRBV20-1 with TRBJ2-1; 8 positions agree with TRBD1. Unmatched junction bases numbered 12, after V lost 7 bases and J lost 4 bases. The CDR3 runs 15 residues. CDR1 and CDR2 from the germline V gene are DFQATT and SNEGSKA (reference sequence). The CDR3 DNA reads TGCAGTGGCCAGGGGGCGTACCAAGGTTACAATGAGCAGTTCTTC. The encoded protein is CSGQGAYQGYNEQFF.

The J gene is TRBJ1-6, the V gene TRBV12-3 or TRBV12-4; D gene ambiguous. The CDR3 is 15 residues long. V was clipped by 4 bases and J by 7 bases, with 14 bases between them. CDR3 residues: CASSYSVPRNSPLHF. CDR3 coding DNA: TGTGCCAGCAGTTATAGCGTACCTAGGAATTCACCCCTCCACTTT.

This clonotype was picked up a small number of times. This chain joins TRBV28 and TRBJ1-6; 9 nucleotides line up with TRBD1. The germline V gene encodes CDR1 MDHEN and CDR2 SYDVKM. This CDR3 contains 15 residues. Germline trimming cut 5 bases from V and 7 bases from J; bases unmatched to any gene: 6. The CDR3 nucleotides read TGTGCCAGCAGTCGTAGACAGGGGGAAAATTCACCCCTCCACTTT. Its protein is CASSRRQGENSPLHF.

The V call is TRBV6-5, the J call TRBJ2-5; D is unresolved. The V end was cut by 10 bases, the J end by 4 bases, with 19 bases between. This CDR3 comprises 14 residues. Germline V gene sequence: CDR1 MNHEY, CDR2 SVGAGI. For the CDR3, the DNA is TGTGCCAACAGACCCGTTATCACCAGAGAGACCCAGTACTTC. Translated, it gives CANRPVITRETQYF.

This clonotype was found many times. The chain combines TRBV12-3 or TRBV12-4 with TRBJ1-2; 10 positions agree with TRBD1. V was pared by 0 bases and J by 8 bases, with 6 bases of the junction left unmatched. This CDR3 region has 15 residues. CDR3 coding DNA: TGTGCCAGCAGTTTAGCGCAGGGACAGGGGTTCGGCTACACCTTC. This gives the protein CASSLAQGQGFGYTF.

About this clonotype itself: A much larger clone differs by one base, so this may be a read error. The rearrangement joins TRBV10-3 to TRBJ2-6, with TRBD1 matching 9 bases. The junction had 7 bases not matched to a gene; V was cut back by 6 bases and J by 1 base. Germline V gene sequence: CDR1 ENHRY, CDR2 SYGVKD. The CDR3 runs 17 residues. CDR3 amino acids: CAISSGTGSSGANVLTF. The DNA for the CDR3 is TGTGCCATCAGCTCCGGGACAGGGAGTTCTGGGGCCAACGTCCTGACTTTC.

This clonotype has just a few counts. The rearrangement links TRBV5-1 to TRBJ1-1; D remains ambiguous. CDR3 length: 15 residues. V lost 0 bases to trimming and J lost 4 bases, with 13 bases between them. Germline CDR1 is SGHRS and CDR2 is YFSETQ. The CDR3 DNA is TGCGCCAGCAGCTTGGCCTTAGGTGATCCCACTGAAGCTTTCTTT. Its translation: CASSLALGDPTEAFF. The full variable domain, with the rest looked up from reference TRBV5-1 and TRBJ1-1, is KAGVTQTPRYLIKTRGQQVTLSCSPISGHRSVSWYQQTPGQGLQFLFEYFSETQRNKGNFPGRFSGRQFSNSRSEMNVSTLELGDSALYLCASSLALGDPTEAFFGQGTRLTVV.

This chain joins TRBV7-2 and TRBJ1-6, with 9 nucleotides matching TRBD1. J was trimmed by 9 bases and V by 5 bases; bases with no gene match: 5. There are 14 residues in the CDR3. In germline, CDR1 is SGHTA, CDR2 FQGNSA. The CDR3, as DNA: TGTGCCAGCAGCCAACAGGGGGCGCGTTCACCCCTCCACTTT. Translation gives CASSQQGARSPLHF.

The sample holds a few counts of this clonotype. The chain couples TRBV4-2 to TRBJ2-1, with D maybe TRBD2 (5 bases). The germline CDR1 and CDR2 sequences are LGHNA and YNFKEQ. Trimming pared 0 bases from V and 0 bases from J, leaving 12 bases between. This CDR3 has 17 amino acids. CDR3 amino acids: CASSQDPDSSSYNEQFF. CDR3 nucleotides: TGTGCCAGCAGCCAAGATCCGGACTCGAGCTCCTACAATGAGCAGTTCTTC.

This clonotype was found many times. The chain employs TRBV2 and TRBJ2-1, with unresolved D. Per the germline V gene, CDR1 is SNHLY and CDR2 is FYNNEI. Trimming removed 7 bases at V and 6 bases at J, with 10 bases between. The CDR3 sequence is 12 residues long. CDR3 amino acids: CASNPDTNEQFF. As DNA, the CDR3 is TGTGCCAGCAACCCTGACACCAATGAGCAGTTCTTC.

On this clonotype itself: One end of the junction is discordant with germline, which a read error may explain. The V gene is TRBV4-2, the J gene TRBJ1-6; no firm D call. This CDR3 comprises 13 residues. The germline gives CDR1 LGHNA, CDR2 YNFKEQ. CDR3 DNA: TGTGCCAGCAGCCAAGGGGGAAATTCACCCCCCCACTTT. Translation: CASSQGGNSPPHF.

V is TRBV4-1 and J is TRBJ2-1, with 8 bases that match TRBD2. The germline gives CDR1 MGHRA, CDR2 YSYEKL. There are 16 residues in the CDR3. Trimming took 1 base from V and 6 from J; bases not matched to a gene: 8. The CDR3 DNA sequence: TGCGCCAGCAGCCAAGGTTGGGGGCGGGGGGCCAATGAGCAGTTCTTC. This codes for CASSQGWGRGANEQFF.

The chain uses TRBV7-2 and TRBJ2-1, with D unclear. This CDR3 contains 16 residues. Germline-derived CDR1 and CDR2 are SGHTA and FQGNSA. V shed 1 base and J shed 2 bases, with 12 bases lying between them. CDR3 protein: CASSLVRVATYNEQFF. For the CDR3, the DNA is TGTGCCAGCAGCTTAGTAAGGGTTGCGACCTACAATGAGCAGTTCTTC.

The chain is built from TRBV3-1 and TRBJ2-3, with TRBD2 matching 7 bases. CDR3 length: 16 residues. V lost 1 base and J lost 6; bases outside the gene matches: 10. Looked up from germline, CDR1 is LGHDT and CDR2 is YNNKEL (reference sequence). The CDR3 loop is CASSQGRAGREDTQYF. In DNA, the CDR3 is TGTGCCAGCAGCCAAGGACGAGCGGGGAGGGAGGATACGCAGTATTTT.